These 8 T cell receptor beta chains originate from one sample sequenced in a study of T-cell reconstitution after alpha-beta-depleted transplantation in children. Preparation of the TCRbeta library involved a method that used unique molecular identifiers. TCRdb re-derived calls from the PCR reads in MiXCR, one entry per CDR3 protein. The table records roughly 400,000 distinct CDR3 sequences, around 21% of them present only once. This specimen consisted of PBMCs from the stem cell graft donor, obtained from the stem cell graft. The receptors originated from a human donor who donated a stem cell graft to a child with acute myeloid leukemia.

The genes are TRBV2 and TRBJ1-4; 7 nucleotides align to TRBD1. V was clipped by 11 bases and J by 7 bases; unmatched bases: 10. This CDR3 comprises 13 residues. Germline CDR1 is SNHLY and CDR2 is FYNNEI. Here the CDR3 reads CAGNRDSSEKLFF. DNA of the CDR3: TGTGCCGGAAACCGGGACAGTAGTGAAAAACTGTTTTTT.

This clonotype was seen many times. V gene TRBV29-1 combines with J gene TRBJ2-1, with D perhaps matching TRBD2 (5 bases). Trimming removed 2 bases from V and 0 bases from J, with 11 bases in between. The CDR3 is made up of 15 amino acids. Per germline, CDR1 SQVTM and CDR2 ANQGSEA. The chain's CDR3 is CSVERAGLSYNEQFF. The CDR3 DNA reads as TGCAGCGTTGAACGGGCGGGCCTCTCCTACAATGAGCAGTTCTTC.

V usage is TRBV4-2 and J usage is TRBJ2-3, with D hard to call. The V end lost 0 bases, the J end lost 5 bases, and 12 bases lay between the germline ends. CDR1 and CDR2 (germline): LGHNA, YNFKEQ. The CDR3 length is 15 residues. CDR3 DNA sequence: TGTGCCAGCAGCCAAGAATATCCCACTCGAGATACGCAGTATTTT. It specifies CASSQEYPTRDTQYF.

Here the CDR3 reads CASSPGLPETQYF. The CDR3 region has the DNA TGTGCCAGCAGTCCTGGACTCCCTGAGACCCAGTACTTC. The chain joins TRBV6-6 to TRBJ2-5, with a weak D call TRBD2 (5 bases). With 5 bases removed from V and 5 bases from J, the gap between germline ends came to 12 bases. The CDR3 sequence is 13 residues long. The germline gives CDR1 MNHNY, CDR2 SVGAGI (reference sequence).

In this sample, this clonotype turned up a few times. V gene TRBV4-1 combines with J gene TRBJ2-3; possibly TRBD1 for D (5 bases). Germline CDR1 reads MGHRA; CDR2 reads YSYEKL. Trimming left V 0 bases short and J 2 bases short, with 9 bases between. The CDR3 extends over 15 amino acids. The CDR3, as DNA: TGCGCCAGCAGCCAAGATGGACACTTCACAGATACGCAGTATTTT. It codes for CASSQDGHFTDTQYF.

CDR3: CASSFREGPKYF. The CDR3 DNA reads as TGTGCCAGCAGTTTTCGGGAGGGCCCAAAGTACTTC. This sequence joins TRBV28 and TRBJ2-7; 8 positions agree with TRBD2. The length of the CDR3 is 12 residues. The germline CDR1 and CDR2 sequences are MDHEN and SYDVKM. Trimming at V came to 3 bases and at J to 11 bases, leaving 6 bases not matched to a gene.

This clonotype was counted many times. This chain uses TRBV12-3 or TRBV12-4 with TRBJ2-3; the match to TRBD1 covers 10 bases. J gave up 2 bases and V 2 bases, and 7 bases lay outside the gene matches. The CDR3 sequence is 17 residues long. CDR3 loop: CASSLKGQGRNTDTQYF. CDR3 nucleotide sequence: TGTGCCAGCAGTTTAAAGGGACAGGGGAGGAACACAGATACGCAGTATTTT.

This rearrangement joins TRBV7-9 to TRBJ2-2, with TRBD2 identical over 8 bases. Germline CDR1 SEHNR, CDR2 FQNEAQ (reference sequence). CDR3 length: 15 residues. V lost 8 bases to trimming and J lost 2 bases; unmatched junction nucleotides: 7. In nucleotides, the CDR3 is TGTGCCAGCGGACGCGCGGGGGGTAACACCGGGGAGCTGTTTTTT. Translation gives CASGRAGGNTGELFF.